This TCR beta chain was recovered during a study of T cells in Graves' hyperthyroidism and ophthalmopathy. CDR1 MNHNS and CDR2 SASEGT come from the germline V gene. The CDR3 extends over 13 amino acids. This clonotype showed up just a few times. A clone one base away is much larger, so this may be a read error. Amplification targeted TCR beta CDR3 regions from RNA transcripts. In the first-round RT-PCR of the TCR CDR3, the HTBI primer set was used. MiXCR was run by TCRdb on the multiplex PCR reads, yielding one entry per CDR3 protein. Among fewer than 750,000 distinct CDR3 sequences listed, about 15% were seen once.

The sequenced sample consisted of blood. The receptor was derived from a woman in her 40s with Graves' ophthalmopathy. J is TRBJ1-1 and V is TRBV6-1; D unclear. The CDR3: CAGSLSWGTEAFF. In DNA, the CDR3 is TGTGCCGGCAGTCTTTCCTGGGGCACTGAAGCTTTCTTT.